Listed here is a single T cell receptor (beta chain). Its antigen is currently unknown. CDR1 is SQVTM and CDR2 is ANQGSEA in the germline V gene. This CDR3 contains 14 residues. V dropped 7 bases and J dropped 2 bases, with 16 bases sitting between them. The sample is drawn from a study of brain T cells in children with intractable seizures. Study-level points and caveats: Patients' HCMV serostatus was unknown; virus specificity rests on CDR3 similarity alone. Pre-surgery blood may have been undersampled, hiding some clones.

Only cases whose brain tissue showed the highest T cell transcript signatures were sequenced. At least one anti-epileptic drug was given before surgery. Libraries were prepared by immunoSEQ multiplex PCR; TCRdb keeps only in-frame clonotypes and omits some of them. The table has around 80,000 clones, more than 75% seen once. This chain joins TRBV29-1 and TRBJ2-3; D assignment may be TRBD1 or TRBD2 (6 bases each). The sequences come from peripheral blood, collected at surgery. The clonotype was recovered from a girl aged 2-10 years with Rasmussen encephalitis and intractable seizures. The CDR3 here is CSGRARGNTDTQYF. Here the CDR3 DNA reads TGCAGCGGGAGGGCCAGGGGTAACACAGATACGCAGTATTTT.